This TCR beta chain originates from a study of graft-versus-host responses after intestinal transplantation. Study-wide context: Recipients were given multivisceral, liver-intestinal, or isolated intestinal transplants.

Notes on this clone: Its antigen is as yet unknown.

Findings and caveats of the study: In patients with graft-donor T cell macrochimerism, allograft graft-versus-host to host-versus-graft clonal ratios were high. The recipient marrow held GvH clones, and some of them showed up first in ileum or blood.

The CDR3 is 13 amino acids. Germline CDR1 reads SGHDT; CDR2 reads YYEEEE. The V gene lost 1 base and the J gene lost 5 bases, with 9 bases spanning the gap. Measured with immunoSEQ multiplex PCR; TCRdb has only the in-frame clones, and not every one. The table includes about 96,000 clones, more than 85% detected once. This TCR was recovered from a human donor who received an intestinal transplant. This sample comprised unstimulated CD4+ T cells sorted from spleen or lymph node cells, obtained before intestinal transplant. The rearrangement joins TRBV5-6 to TRBJ2-5; D may be TRBD2 (5 bases). The CDR3 loop reads CASSLSWEETQYF. Here the CDR3 DNA reads TGTGCCAGCAGCTTGTCTTGGGAGGAGACCCAGTACTTC.